This TCR beta chain was sequenced in a study of T-cell memory formation after mild COVID-19. Overall study context: There were largely donor-specific TCR clusters.

TCRdb redid the calling of the 5' RACE reads with MiXCR, one entry per CDR3 protein. The sample has 150,000 to 200,000 distinct CDR3 sequences, 20% to 25% seen once; the top ten hold roughly 23%. The CDR3 has 16 amino acids. The germline gives CDR1 SGHVS, CDR2 FQNEAQ. The junction had 6 bases not matched to a gene; V was cut back by 2 bases and J by 2 bases. This clonotype was seen a few times. The sample was PBMCs or a T cell subset sorted from them (not recorded which). The clonotype originates from an adult woman who had mild COVID-19 (a few samples of this study predate the infection). Cell type and time point are not known. The chain uses TRBV7-8 and TRBJ2-1; 7 nucleotides line up with TRBD2. The CDR3 region has the DNA TGTGCCAGCAGCTTATTGGGGCTAGCGGCCTACAATGAGCAGTTCTTC. It translates to CASSLLGLAAYNEQFF.